This T cell receptor (beta chain) was sequenced in a study of post-analysis software for immune sequencing data. As for the study in general: Clinical courses comprised relapsing-remitting, secondary progressive and progressive-relapsing multiple sclerosis.

Unique molecular identifiers tagged the TCR beta cDNA libraries. Input amounts of about 0.95 to 11 million T cells were used. These gave 500,000 or so cDNA molecules, so each molecule approximated one T cell. TCRdb re-called the PCR reads through MiXCR, storing one row per CDR3 protein. This sample has roughly 870,000 distinct CDR3 sequences, with under 70% found just once. Specimen: blood. This TCR derives from a girl aged 10 to 17 with multiple sclerosis.

The CDR3 protein is CSAEKREYEQYF. CDR3 sequence (DNA): TGCAGTGCAGAGAAGCGGGAGTACGAGCAGTACTTC. This rearrangement joins TRBV20-1 to TRBJ2-7; the match to TRBD2 covers 8 bases. Germline V lookup: CDR1 DFQATT, CDR2 SNEGSKA (reference sequence). V shed 6 bases and J 4 bases; nucleotides not matched to a gene: 5. This CDR3 contains 12 residues.